The 30 T cell receptor beta chains presented below share a single source sample, sequenced in a study of regulatory T cells in long-lasting Graves disease. Library construction for TCR beta used iRepertoire HTBI primers and Arm-PCR of CDR3 regions. TCRdb called the multiplex PCR reads again in MiXCR, with one record for every CDR3 protein. The sample carries approximately 230,000 distinct CDR3 sequences, around 20% recorded once. As to time point: newly diagnosed GD, antithyroid drugs for less than 3 months. Making the TCR library involved RNA that had been extracted from PBMCs. The sample was peripheral blood mononuclear cells (PBMCs), taken at new diagnosis, from a patient treated with antithyroid drugs. The receptors stem from a female donor with Graves disease.

Of note for this clonotype: A read error may account for a junction end that differs from germline. V gene TRBV4-1 combines with J gene TRBJ2-3; TRBD2 aligns across 12 bases. The CDR3 sequence is 16 residues long. In germline, CDR1 is MGHRA, CDR2 YSYEKL. DNA of the CDR3: TGCGCCAGCAGCCAAGATACTAGCGGGAGGTCAGATACGCGGTATTTT. Encoded protein: CASSQDTSGRSDTRYF.

This clonotype was recorded at least ten times. This chain uses TRBV6-1 with TRBJ1-5; the match to TRBD1 covers 10 bases. The CDR3 covers 14 residues. V dropped 6 bases and J dropped 7; count of bases not matched to a gene: 6. Germline V gene data show CDR1 as MNHNS and CDR2 as SASEGT. CDR3 coding DNA: TGTGCCAGCAGCCGAGACAGGGGGCAACAGCCCCAGCATTTT. As protein: CASSRDRGQQPQHF.

This clonotype was picked up many times. The chain employs TRBV24-1 and TRBJ2-2, with TRBD1 matching 12 bases. Germline CDR1 and CDR2: KGHDR and SFDVKD. This CDR3 has 18 residues. With 4 bases clipped from V and 7 bases from J, the junction kept 12 bases outside the gene matches. The CDR3 is CATSDIYPGQGADGELFF. The CDR3 region has the DNA TGTGCCACCAGTGACATATATCCGGGACAGGGGGCGGACGGGGAGCTGTTTTTT.

The table lists this clonotype with a few counts. The chain couples TRBV19 to TRBJ1-5; TRBD1 might be the D (5 bases). With 2 bases removed from V and 4 bases from J, the gap between germline ends came to 12 bases. The germline CDR1 and CDR2 sequences are LNHDA and SQIVND (reference sequence). This CDR3 is 15 amino acids long. CDR3 DNA: TGTGCCAGTAGTATAATGCCAGGGTCGAATCAGCCCCAGCATTTT. Translation: CASSIMPGSNQPQHF.

This chain uses TRBV24-1 with TRBJ1-1, with D tentatively TRBD1 (5 bases). V gave up 5 bases and J gave up 11 bases, with 20 bases separating them. Germline V CDR1 and CDR2: KGHDR, SFDVKD. This CDR3 region has 14 residues. CDR3 in DNA: TGTGCCACCAGTGCTCCCTGGGGCCGACTGTGGGCTTTCTTT. Translated: CATSAPWGRLWAFF.

The rearrangement joins TRBV9 to TRBJ2-7, with TRBD2 matching 16 bases. Germline V gene sequence: CDR1 SGDLS, CDR2 YYNGEE. The trim removed 0 bases at V and 5 bases at J, leaving 5 bases unmatched. The CDR3 runs to 17 residues. In nucleotides, the CDR3 is TGTGCCAGCAGCGTAGAGGGGACTAGCGGGAGGGCCCACGAGCAGTACTTC. Amino acids: CASSVEGTSGRAHEQYF. The full variable domain, in which reference TRBV9 and TRBJ2-7 provide the parts outside the CDR3, is DSGVTQTPKHLITATGQRVTLRCSPRSGDLSVYWYQQSLDQGLQFLIQYYNGEERAKGNILERFSAQQFPDLHSELNLSSLELGDSALYFCASSVEGTSGRAHEQYFGPGTRLTVT.

This clonotype showed up many times. The genes are TRBV24-1 and TRBJ2-1; no reliable D call. Trimming took 6 bases from V and 6 from J, leaving 8 bases between them. This CDR3 has 12 residues. Germline V lookup: CDR1 KGHDR, CDR2 SFDVKD. The CDR3 bases are TGTGCCACCAGTTTAGGGTTCAATGAGCAGTTCTTC. It specifies CATSLGFNEQFF.

This clonotype was observed at least ten times. The rearrangement links TRBV11-3 to TRBJ2-1; possible D gene TRBD1, 5 bases. There are 15 residues in the CDR3. Germline CDR1 SGHNT, CDR2 YENEEA. V lost 3 bases, J lost 4 bases, and 13 bases lay in between. CDR3 region: CASSLGTGDYNEQFF. As DNA, the CDR3 is TGTGCCAGCAGCTTGGGTACAGGCGATTACAATGAGCAGTTCTTC.

This clonotype was found many times. The gene calls are TRBV2 and TRBJ2-3; 7 bases map to TRBD2. V shed 8 bases and J 4 bases; nucleotides not matched to a gene: 21. The germline gives CDR1 SNHLY, CDR2 FYNNEI. The CDR3 runs 18 residues. The CDR3 spells CASSRPLSWAGDSDTQYF. Written as DNA, the CDR3 is TGTGCCAGCTCCCGCCCCCTCTCTTGGGCGGGAGATTCAGATACGCAGTATTTT. The variable domain in full, completed from reference TRBV2 and TRBJ2-3, reads EPEVTQTPSHQVTQMGQEVILRCVPISNHLYFYWYRQILGQKVEFLVSFYNNEISEKSEIFDDQFSVERPDGSNFTLKIRSTKLEDSAMYFCASSRPLSWAGDSDTQYFGPGTRLTVL.

This clonotype has at least ten counts. V is TRBV27 and J is TRBJ2-7; 13 nucleotides line up with TRBD2. The V and J ends lost 4 bases and 0 bases, in that order; junction bases with no gene match: 6. CDR1 MNHEY and CDR2 SMNVEV come from the germline V gene (reference sequence). This CDR3 has 17 amino acids. The CDR3 protein is CASSSGTSGTLSYEQYF. The CDR3 region has the DNA TGTGCCAGCAGTTCAGGGACTAGCGGGACCCTCTCCTACGAGCAGTACTTC.

In this sample, this clonotype turned up many times. The chain couples TRBV7-3 to TRBJ2-5, with 11 bases that match TRBD2. V shed 2 bases, J shed 4 bases, and the junction held 6 bases outside the gene matches. The CDR3 is 16 amino acids. Germline lookup yields CDR1 SGHTA and CDR2 FQGTGA. CDR3 DNA sequence: TGTGCCAGCAGCTTAGTGTTAGCGGGAGGGCCAGAGACCCAGTACTTC. Translating gives CASSLVLAGGPETQYF.

There are a few counts of this clonotype. A clone one base away is much larger, so this may be a read error. The chain couples TRBV6-1 to TRBJ2-2; D is possibly TRBD2 (5 bases). Germline CDR1 MNHNS, CDR2 SASEGT. The CDR3 totals 14 residues. The CDR3 reads CASSLDTDTGELLF. The CDR3 region has the DNA TGTGCCAGCAGCCTTGACACAGACACCGGGGAGCTGCTTTTT.

This clonotype was recorded at least ten times. The rearrangement joins TRBV10-3 to TRBJ1-1; tentative D call: TRBD1 (6 bases). Trimming cost V 5 bases and J 3 bases, with 13 bases left between them. The CDR3 consists of 14 residues. The germline CDR1 and CDR2 sequences are ENHRY and SYGVKD. The CDR3 region has the DNA TGTGCCATCAGTCCCCGGCCAGGGGACACTGAAGCTTTCTTT. Encoded protein: CAISPRPGDTEAFF.

As concerns this clonotype: A read error likely explains this, since a far larger clone differs by one base. CDR3 residues: CASSLVGRDVKFF. The DNA for the CDR3 is TGTGCCAGCAGTTTAGTGGGAAGGGACGTGAAGTTCTTC. The chain carries TRBV12-3 or TRBV12-4 and TRBJ2-4; D may correspond to TRBD1 or TRBD2 (5 bases each). The CDR3 covers 13 residues.

The table lists this clonotype with many counts. The J gene is TRBJ2-6, the V gene TRBV5-5; D assignment may be TRBD1 or TRBD2 (5 bases each). CDR1 and CDR2 (germline): SGHKS, YYEKEE (reference sequence). Trimming stripped 4 bases from V and 0 bases from J, with 14 bases between. The CDR3 extends over 17 amino acids. CDR3: CASSPRDASSGANVLTF. CDR3 nucleotide sequence: TGTGCCAGCAGCCCCCGGGACGCCAGCTCTGGGGCCAACGTCCTGACTTTC.

CDR3 in DNA: TGTGCCAGCGGCGGGGGTCTGTTCTTC. As protein: CASGGGLFF. The chain joins TRBV6-4 to TRBJ2-1, with 7 bases lining up with TRBD2. CDR3 length: 9 residues. Germline V lookup: CDR1 MRHNA, CDR2 SNTAGT. Trimming cost V 8 bases and J 15 bases; bases outside gene matches: 4.

J is TRBJ2-7 and V is TRBV4-3; D might be TRBD2 (5 bases). Germline V lookup: CDR1 LGHNA, CDR2 YSLEER. There are 14 residues in the CDR3. The V end lost 4 bases, the J end lost 6 bases, and 16 bases lay between the germline ends. The CDR3 nucleotides read TGCGCCAGCAGCCCGCCAGGTGAGGGTCCCGAGCAGTACTTC. Translation: CASSPPGEGPEQYF.

This clonotype was seen repeatedly, ten times or more. The chain links TRBV3-1 to TRBJ2-1; D is unclear. V dropped 1 base and J dropped 3 bases, with 13 bases sitting between them. CDR1 is LGHDT, CDR2 YNNKEL, per germline (reference sequence). The CDR3 totals 16 residues. DNA of the CDR3: TGTGCCAGCAGCCAAGGGGTGGGTCCACTCTACAATGAGCAGTTCTTC. Encoded protein: CASSQGVGPLYNEQFF.

This clonotype was counted at least ten times. The genes are TRBV27 and TRBJ2-7; the D is unclear. Trimming took off 4 bases at V and 3 bases at J, with 10 bases between the two ends. The length of the CDR3 is 13 residues. Germline CDR1 is MNHEY and CDR2 is SMNVEV (reference sequence). The CDR3 DNA reads as TGTGCCAGCAGTTCCTTCCAAAACTACGAGCAGTACTTC. Translation: CASSSFQNYEQYF.

This clonotype was recorded at least ten times. The gene calls are TRBV3-1 and TRBJ1-4; possibly TRBD1 for D (6 bases). V was shortened by 5 bases and J by 6 bases, with 13 bases between the two germline ends. Germline values: CDR1 LGHDT, CDR2 YNNKEL (reference sequence). The CDR3 runs 14 residues. The CDR3 DNA reads TGTGCCAGCAGCGACACAGGGAGCGATGAAAAACTGTTTTTT. This translates into CASSDTGSDEKLFF.

This clonotype showed up just a few times. The chain is built from TRBV12-3 or TRBV12-4 and TRBJ1-2; TRBD1 might be the D (5 bases). The CDR3 covers 13 residues. Trimming stripped 3 bases from V and 5 bases from J, with 10 bases between. The CDR3 DNA sequence: TGTGCCAGCAGTTTTGTGGCAGGGTATGGCTACACCTTC. Protein: CASSFVAGYGYTF.

Many counts were recorded for this clonotype. The chain uses TRBV20-1 and TRBJ1-2; 12 positions agree with TRBD1. Germline values: CDR1 DFQATT, CDR2 SNEGSKA (reference sequence). The CDR3 has 17 amino acids. J lost 3 bases, V lost 6 bases, and 14 bases had no gene match. CDR3 DNA: TGCAGTGCCCGGGTGGGACAGGGGGCTTCGGGGGACTATGGCTACACCTTC. The encoded protein is CSARVGQGASGDYGYTF.

V is TRBV3-1 and J is TRBJ1-1; D call uncertain. Looked up from germline, CDR1 is LGHDT and CDR2 is YNNKEL (reference sequence). The ends were cut back, 0 bases at V and 10 bases at J, with 6 bases in the middle. The CDR3 is 11 residues long. The CDR3 nucleotides read TGTGCCAGCAGCCAAGATCGGGTAGCTTTCTTT. It codes for CASSQDRVAFF.

This clonotype appeared many times. The CDR3: CASGDNEQFF. CDR3 DNA: TGTGCCAGTGGGGACAATGAGCAGTTCTTC. This chain links TRBV12-3 or TRBV12-4 with TRBJ2-1; D is undetermined. This CDR3 region has 10 residues. The V end lost 9 bases, the J end lost 5 bases, and 5 bases lay between the germline ends.

This clonotype appeared a few times. The rearrangement joins TRBV25-1 to TRBJ2-1, with a possible D match to TRBD1 (5 bases). Germline assignment: CDR1 MGHDK and CDR2 SYGVNS. The ends were cut back, 8 bases at V and 3 bases at J, with 14 bases in the middle. The CDR3 contains 14 residues. The CDR3 reads CASGLDSFYNEQFF. CDR3 nucleotides: TGTGCCAGCGGGTTAGACAGCTTCTACAATGAGCAGTTCTTC.

This clonotype was found many times. CDR3 loop: CASSLSYGYTF. In nucleotides, the CDR3 is TGTGCCAGCAGTCTGAGTTATGGCTACACCTTC. The chain is built from TRBV2 and TRBJ1-2, with D uncertain. The germline CDR1 and CDR2 sequences are SNHLY and FYNNEI. V lost 5 bases and J lost 5, with 6 bases in between. This CDR3 has 11 residues.

The table lists this clonotype with many counts. The rearrangement links TRBV15 to TRBJ2-7; D is undetermined. Germline V lookup: CDR1 LNHNV, CDR2 YYDKDF (reference sequence). CDR3 length: 13 amino acids. The ends were cut back, 3 bases at V and 2 bases at J, with 8 bases in the middle. DNA of the CDR3: TGTGCCACCAGCAGTTGGGGAACCTACGAGCAGTACTTC. As protein: CATSSWGTYEQYF.

This chain connects TRBV3-1 to TRBJ1-1, with D uncertain. In germline, CDR1 is LGHDT, CDR2 YNNKEL (reference sequence). The CDR3 loop spans 16 amino acids. Trimming took 7 bases from V and 4 from J, leaving 22 bases between them. The CDR3 spells CASTPGLGWGSTEAFF. The DNA for the CDR3 is TGTGCCAGCACCCCAGGATTAGGATGGGGAAGCACTGAAGCTTTCTTT. Full variable domain (remainder filled in from reference TRBV3-1 and TRBJ1-1): DTAVSQTPKYLVTQMGNDKSIKCEQNLGHDTMYWYKQDSKKFLKIMFSYNNKELIINETVPNRFSPKSPDKAHLNLHINSLELGDSAVYFCASTPGLGWGSTEAFFGQGTRLTVV.

This clonotype was detected many times. This chain links TRBV7-2 with TRBJ2-7; 7 positions agree with TRBD2. The length of the CDR3 is 15 residues. V shed 2 bases, J shed 3 bases, and the junction held 7 bases outside the gene matches. Germline V gives CDR1 SGHTA, CDR2 FQGNSA. The CDR3 loop reads CASSLTTSPFYEQYF. CDR3 nucleotide sequence: TGTGCCAGCAGCTTAACGACTAGCCCCTTCTACGAGCAGTACTTC.

This clonotype came up many times. J is TRBJ1-5 and V is TRBV3-1; D uncertain. Germline lookup yields CDR1 LGHDT and CDR2 YNNKEL (reference sequence). V shed 0 bases and J shed 4 bases, with 10 bases lying between them. The CDR3 contains 15 residues. This chain's CDR3 is CASSQDLVGNQPQHF. CDR3 in DNA: TGTGCCAGCAGCCAAGACCTCGTGGGGAATCAGCCCCAGCATTTT.